What follows are 14 T cell receptor beta chains derived from one specimen sequenced in a study of cytomegalovirus exposure and HLA in healthy donors. Primers: 60 Vbeta forward and 13 Jbeta reverse. Measured with immunoSEQ multiplex PCR; TCRdb has only the in-frame clones, and not every one. Of about 130,000 clones in the sample, approximately 80% were seen once. Material for sequencing was PBMCs. Receptors were obtained from a male donor in good health and CMV-seropositive.

The chain couples TRBV25-1 to TRBJ1-4; D not certain. The germline V gene has CDR1 MGHDK and CDR2 SYGVNS. This CDR3 is built from 13 residues. Trimming pared 2 bases from V and 7 bases from J, leaving 8 bases between. The CDR3 DNA is TGTGCCAGCAGTGAACCTATCGTTGAAAAACTGTTTTTT. Protein product: CASSEPIVEKLFF.

This rearrangement joins TRBV4-3 to TRBJ2-3; 7 bases match TRBD2. V lost 4 bases to trimming and J lost 4 bases; unmatched junction nucleotides: 8. The CDR3 length is 15 residues. Germline V gives CDR1 LGHNA, CDR2 YSLEER. CDR3 DNA sequence: TGCGCCAGCAGCCGACTCGGCGGGAGTGCAGATACGCAGTATTTT. Amino acid sequence: CASSRLGGSADTQYF.

The gene calls are TRBV28 and TRBJ2-2, with D unclear. Germline V gives CDR1 MDHEN, CDR2 SYDVKM. Trimming shortened V by 1 base and J by 7 bases, and 22 bases separated the two germline ends. The CDR3 has 18 amino acids. This CDR3 reads CASSLSPDVETEHGELFF. The CDR3 DNA follows: TGTGCCAGCAGTTTATCCCCCGATGTCGAGACGGAGCACGGGGAGCTGTTTTTT.

This clone was detected once. The J gene is TRBJ2-7, the V gene TRBV7-2, with TRBD1 matching 9 bases. Looked up from germline, CDR1 is SGHTA and CDR2 is FQGNSA. V lost 5 bases, J lost 2 bases, and 7 bases stayed unmatched. The CDR3 consists of 15 residues. The CDR3 is CASSQRQGVPYEQYF. The CDR3 nucleotides read TGTGCCAGCAGCCAGAGACAGGGGGTCCCCTACGAGCAGTACTTC.

The chain carries TRBV28 and TRBJ2-7; TRBD2 matches at 7 bases. Germline CDR1 reads MDHEN; CDR2 reads SYDVKM. This CDR3 has 13 amino acids. The V segment lost 6 bases and the J segment 3 bases; nucleotides outside the gene matches: 5. CDR3 sequence (DNA): TGTGCCAGCAGAACGACTAGCAGCTACGAGCAGTACTTC. It encodes CASRTTSSYEQYF. Complete variable domain (other parts from reference TRBV28 and TRBJ2-7): DVKVTQSSRYLVKRTGEKVFLECVQDMDHENMFWYRQDPGLGLRLIYFSYDVKMKEKGDIPEGYSVSREKKERFSLILESASTNQTSMYLCASRTTSSYEQYFGPGTRLTVT.

The V gene is TRBV19, the J gene TRBJ1-4; D unclear. The CDR3 length is 14 residues. CDR1 is LNHDA, CDR2 SQIVND, per germline (reference sequence). V was clipped by 10 bases and J by 0 bases, with 12 bases between them. CDR3 in DNA: TGTGCCACCCCTAGACTTGCAACTAATGAAAAACTGTTTTTT. This translates into CATPRLATNEKLFF. The variable domain in full, with the rest retrieved from reference TRBV19 and TRBJ1-4, is DGGITQSPKYLFRKEGQNVTLSCEQNLNHDAMYWYRQDPGQGLRLIYYSQIVNDFQKGDIAEGYSVSREKKESFPLTVTSAQKNPTAFYLCATPRLATNEKLFFGSGTQLSVL.

The genes are TRBV6-6 and TRBJ2-2; 9 bases agree with TRBD2. The germline V gene encodes CDR1 MNHNY and CDR2 SVGAGI (reference sequence). CDR3 length: 16 residues. V lost 6 bases, J lost 5 bases, and 10 bases stayed unmatched. CDR3: CASSRVMAGGTGELFF. The CDR3 DNA reads TGTGCCAGCAGCCGGGTGATGGCGGGAGGGACCGGGGAGCTGTTTTTT.

This clone showed up just once. V and J are TRBV29-1 and TRBJ2-7; D not certain. Deletions cut 4 bases from V and 2 bases from J, with 12 bases between. The CDR3 runs to 13 residues. CDR1 and CDR2 from the germline V gene are SQVTM and ANQGSEA. In DNA, the CDR3 is TGCAGCGTTGTAGTTGTAGTCCCCTACGAGCAGTACTTC. Protein: CSVVVVVPYEQYF.

The chain has TRBV7-3 and TRBJ2-3; 8 bases match TRBD2. Unmatched junction bases numbered 10, after V lost 3 bases and J lost 5 bases. Germline assignment: CDR1 SGHTA and CDR2 FQGTGA. This CDR3 spans 16 amino acids. CDR3 DNA sequence: TGTGCCAGCAGCTTCTTCTCAGCGGGAGCACGAGATACGCAGTATTTT. Its protein product is CASSFFSAGARDTQYF.

The chain combines TRBV15 with TRBJ2-3; TRBD1 agrees at 10 bases. The length of the CDR3 is 17 residues. Unmatched junction bases numbered 11, after V lost 3 bases and J lost 5 bases. The germline V gene encodes CDR1 LNHNV and CDR2 YYDKDF (reference sequence). The CDR3 bases are TGTGCCACCAGCAGGTTCCGGGACAGGGGTGTCGGAGATACGCAGTATTTT. It yields the protein CATSRFRDRGVGDTQYF.

This clone was picked up one time. The V and J genes are TRBV2 and TRBJ2-7, with 9 bases aligning to TRBD1. Germline CDR1 and CDR2: SNHLY and FYNNEI. V shed 1 base and J 4 bases; nucleotides not matched to a gene: 5. The CDR3 covers 15 residues. CDR3 in DNA: TGTGCCAGCAGTGAAGAGGGGACAGGGATTTACGAGCAGTACTTC. The encoded protein is CASSEEGTGIYEQYF.

This chain joins TRBV5-8 and TRBJ2-5; a weak D match, TRBD1 (5 bases). Germline V gene data show CDR1 as SGHTS and CDR2 as YDEGEE. This CDR3 is built from 15 residues. V lost 4 bases and J lost 4, with 17 bases in between. In nucleotides, the CDR3 is TGTGCCAGCAGCCCCAGGGCCCTAAACCGAGAGACCCAGTACTTC. This translates into CASSPRALNRETQYF.

This chain links TRBV4-3 with TRBJ1-1; D remains unclear. The CDR3 consists of 14 residues. Germline lookup yields CDR1 LGHNA and CDR2 YSLEER. V lost 5 bases and J lost 1, with 11 bases in between. CDR3 DNA: TGCGCCAGCAGCGACCTCAGGTGGAACACTGAAGCTTTCTTT. Translation: CASSDLRWNTEAFF.

The chain links TRBV7-2 to TRBJ1-4; the match to TRBD1 covers 12 bases. There are 14 residues in the CDR3. Looked up from germline, CDR1 is SGHTA and CDR2 is FQGNSA. V shed 4 bases, J shed 8 bases, and the junction held 2 bases outside the gene matches. The CDR3 loop is CASSWGQGAEKLFF. The CDR3 nucleotides read TGTGCCAGCAGCTGGGGACAGGGGGCCGAAAAACTGTTTTTT.